This TCR beta chain was captured in a study of shared clonotypes between healthy human individuals. CDR3 length: 15 amino acids. CDR1 is SNHLY, CDR2 FYNNEI, per germline. V lost 8 bases to trimming and J lost 4 bases; unmatched junction nucleotides: 9. Study-level results: Despite large depth, sorted-subset datasets appeared incompletely sequenced.

About this clone: Its target is not known.

Libraries were prepared by immunoSEQ multiplex PCR; TCRdb keeps only in-frame clonotypes and omits some of them. The table includes 740,000 or so clones, about three quarters detected once. Donors comprised healthy HIV-negative adults lacking recent acute infections or vaccinations. This chain joins TRBV2 and TRBJ2-1, with TRBD2 identical over 9 bases. Sequenced material: memory CD4+ T cells sorted from blood. As for subset: CD45RA-negative fraction. The sequence was obtained from a woman aged 25 to 39 in good health. CDR3 protein: CASHAGGSKYNEQFF. The CDR3 DNA sequence: TGTGCCAGCCACGCGGGAGGGAGTAAGTACAATGAGCAGTTCTTC.